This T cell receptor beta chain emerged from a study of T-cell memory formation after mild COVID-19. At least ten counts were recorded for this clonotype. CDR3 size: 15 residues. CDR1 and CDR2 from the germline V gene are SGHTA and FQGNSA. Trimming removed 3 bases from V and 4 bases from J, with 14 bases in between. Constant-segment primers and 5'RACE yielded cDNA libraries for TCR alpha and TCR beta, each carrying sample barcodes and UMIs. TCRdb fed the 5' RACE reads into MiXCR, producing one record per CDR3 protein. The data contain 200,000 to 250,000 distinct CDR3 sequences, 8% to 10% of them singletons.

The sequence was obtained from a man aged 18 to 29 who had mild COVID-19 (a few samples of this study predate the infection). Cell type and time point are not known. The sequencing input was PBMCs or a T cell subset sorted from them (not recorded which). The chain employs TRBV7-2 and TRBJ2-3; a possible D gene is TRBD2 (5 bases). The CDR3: CASSLGSLSADTQYF. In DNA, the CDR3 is TGTGCCAGCAGCTTGGGGAGCTTGTCCGCAGATACGCAGTATTTT.